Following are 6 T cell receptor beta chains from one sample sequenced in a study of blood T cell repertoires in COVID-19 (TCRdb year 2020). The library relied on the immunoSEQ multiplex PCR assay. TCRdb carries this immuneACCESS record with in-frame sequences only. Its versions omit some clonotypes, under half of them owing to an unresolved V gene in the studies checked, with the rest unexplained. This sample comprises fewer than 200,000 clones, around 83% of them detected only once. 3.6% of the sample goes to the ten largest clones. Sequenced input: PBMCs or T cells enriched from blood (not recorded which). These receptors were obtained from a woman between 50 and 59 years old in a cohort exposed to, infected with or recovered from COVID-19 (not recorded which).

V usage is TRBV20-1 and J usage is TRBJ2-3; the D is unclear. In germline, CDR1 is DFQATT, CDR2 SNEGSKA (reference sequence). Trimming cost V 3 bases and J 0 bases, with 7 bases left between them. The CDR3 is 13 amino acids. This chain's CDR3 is CSASTVSTDTQYF. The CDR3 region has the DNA TGCAGTGCTAGTACGGTTAGCACAGATACGCAGTATTTT.

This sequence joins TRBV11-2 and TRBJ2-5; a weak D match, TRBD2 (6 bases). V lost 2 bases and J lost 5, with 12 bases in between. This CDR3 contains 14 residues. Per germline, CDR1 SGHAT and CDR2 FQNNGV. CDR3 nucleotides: TGTGCCAGCAGCTTAATTGGGACTCGCGAGACCCAGTACTTC. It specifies CASSLIGTRETQYF.

The CDR3 DNA is TGTGCCAGCAGTTACGTCCGGAGTCCTAATCAGCCCCAGCATTTT. It codes for CASSYVRSPNQPQHF. This chain uses TRBV6-5 with TRBJ1-5; D not certain. V was clipped by 2 bases and J by 4 bases, with 12 bases between them. This CDR3 is 15 amino acids long. From germline, CDR1 is MNHEY and CDR2 SVGAGI.

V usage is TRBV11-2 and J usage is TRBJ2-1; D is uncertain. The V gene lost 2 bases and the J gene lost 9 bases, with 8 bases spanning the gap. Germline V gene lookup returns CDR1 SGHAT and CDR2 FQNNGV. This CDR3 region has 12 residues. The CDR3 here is CASSLRVSEQFF. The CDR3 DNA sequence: TGTGCCAGCAGCTTACGGGTATCTGAGCAGTTCTTC.

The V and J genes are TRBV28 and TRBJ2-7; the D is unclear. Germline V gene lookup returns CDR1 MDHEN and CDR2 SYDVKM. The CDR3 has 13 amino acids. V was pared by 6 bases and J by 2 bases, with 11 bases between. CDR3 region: CASSTGNTYEQYF. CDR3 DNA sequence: TGTGCCAGCAGCACTGGTAATACCTACGAGCAGTACTTC.

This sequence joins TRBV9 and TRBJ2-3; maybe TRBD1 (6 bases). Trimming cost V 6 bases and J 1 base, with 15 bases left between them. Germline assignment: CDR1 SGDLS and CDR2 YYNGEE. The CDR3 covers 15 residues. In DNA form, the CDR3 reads TGTGCCAGCAACTTTGGGGGCCGCGGCACAGATACGCAGTATTTT. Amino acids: CASNFGGRGTDTQYF.